Listed here are 23 T cell receptor beta chains from one sample, sequenced in a study of blood T cell repertoires in COVID-19. The protocol was immunoSEQ multiplex PCR, while the TCRdb copy is restricted to in-frame clones and leaves out a portion. This table holds about 170,000 clones, roughly 93% found once. The specimen was peripheral blood. These receptors all stem from a woman aged 50 to 60 with acute or convalescent COVID-19.

The CDR3 here is CATSREPPGGTGELFF. The CDR3 region has the DNA TGTGCCACCAGCAGAGAGCCTCCCGGTGGTACCGGGGAGCTGTTTTTT. The chain has TRBV15 and TRBJ2-2; D call uncertain. This CDR3 is built from 16 residues. V lost 0 bases and J 5 bases, leaving 13 bases between the germline ends. Germline assignment: CDR1 LNHNV and CDR2 YYDKDF (reference sequence).

This clone occurred once. CDR3: CASSPDRRETQYF. CDR3 sequence (DNA): TGTGCCAGCAGCCCGGACAGGAGGGAGACCCAGTACTTC. This rearrangement joins TRBV11-1 to TRBJ2-5; 7 bases are a match to TRBD1. The CDR3 sequence is 13 residues long. Germline V gene lookup returns CDR1 SGHAT and CDR2 FQDESV (reference sequence). V lost 5 bases and J lost 5; bases outside the gene matches: 5.

The V call is TRBV4-3, the J call TRBJ1-1; 8 bases agree with TRBD1. This CDR3 comprises 17 residues. The ends lost 0 bases at V and 8 bases at J; junction bases unmatched: 14. Germline V CDR1 and CDR2: LGHNA, YSLEER. CDR3 in DNA: TGCGCCAGCAGCCAAGATGGGGGGACAGGCCTCACCCTGGAAGCTTTCTTT. Translation gives CASSQDGGTGLTLEAFF.

The chain has TRBV18 and TRBJ2-6, with 9 bases aligning to TRBD1. The CDR3 contains 21 residues. Germline V gene sequence: CDR1 KGHSH, CDR2 LQKENI. After removal of 0 bases from V and 0 bases from J, the junction contained 12 bases not matched to a gene. This CDR3 is CASSPPTGGTPWPSGANVLTF. CDR3 nucleotides: TGTGCCAGCTCACCACCGACAGGGGGGACGCCCTGGCCCTCTGGGGCCAACGTCCTGACTTTC. Complete variable domain (other parts from reference TRBV18 and TRBJ2-6): NAGVMQNPRHLVRRRGQEARLRCSPMKGHSHVYWYRQLPEEGLKFMVYLQKENIIDESGMPKERFSAEFPKEGPSILRIQQVVRGDSAAYFCASSPPTGGTPWPSGANVLTFGAGSRLTVL.

CDR3 loop: CASSERDYSNQPQHF. The DNA of the CDR3 is TGTGCCAGCAGTGAACGGGATTATAGCAATCAGCCCCAGCATTTT. V is TRBV2 and J is TRBJ1-5; D is uncertain. V dropped 2 bases and J dropped 0 bases, with 8 bases sitting between them. Per the germline V gene, CDR1 is SNHLY and CDR2 is FYNNEI. CDR3 length equals 15 residues.

This sequence joins TRBV5-4 and TRBJ1-1; no clear D gene. The V end was cut by 1 base, the J end by 2 bases, with 12 bases between. The germline V gene encodes CDR1 SGHNT and CDR2 YYREEE (reference sequence). This CDR3 contains 15 residues. The DNA of the CDR3 is TGTGCCAGCAGCTTGCCGAAGGCGGTAAACACTGAAGCTTTCTTT. This encodes CASSLPKAVNTEAFF.

CDR3 DNA sequence: TGTGCCAGCAGTGAAGGGGGCGGGAGGGGTCGAGAGACCCAGTACTTC. Its translation: CASSEGGGRGRETQYF. The chain combines TRBV6-1 with TRBJ2-5; 9 bases fit TRBD2. Unmatched junction bases numbered 7, after V lost 1 base and J lost 4 bases. The CDR3 covers 16 residues. Per germline, CDR1 MNHNS and CDR2 SASEGT.

This clone occurred once. Here the CDR3 reads CASRPPGVNEQFF. The CDR3 region has the DNA TGTGCCAGCCGCCCACCCGGGGTCAATGAGCAGTTCTTC. The J gene is TRBJ2-1, the V gene TRBV6-5; D is perhaps TRBD2 (5 bases). This CDR3 spans 13 amino acids. The V gene lost 8 bases and the J gene lost 6 bases, with 14 bases spanning the gap. CDR1 is MNHEY, CDR2 SVGAGI, per germline.

The V call is TRBV27, the J call TRBJ2-5, with a tentative D call TRBD1 (6 bases). Germline CDR1 and CDR2: MNHEY and SMNVEV (reference sequence). Trimming pared 2 bases from V and 3 bases from J, leaving 10 bases between. The CDR3 is made up of 14 amino acids. CDR3 bases: TGTGCCAGCAGTTTACAACGGACAGAAGAGACCCAGTACTTC. Protein sequence: CASSLQRTEETQYF.

The V call is TRBV10-2, the J call TRBJ1-2; D gene unclear. Germline CDR1 WSHSY, CDR2 SAAADI. Trimming removed 3 bases at V and 2 bases at J, with 7 bases between. The CDR3 contains 13 residues. The CDR3 nucleotides read TGCGCCAGCAGTGAAGTACAGAACTATGGCTACACCTTC. Amino acid sequence: CASSEVQNYGYTF.

This clone was observed once. This chain uses TRBV28 with TRBJ2-1; 13 bases agree with TRBD2. CDR3 length: 15 residues. CDR1 is MDHEN and CDR2 is SYDVKM in the germline V gene. After removal of 3 bases from V and 12 bases from J, the junction contained 8 bases not matched to a gene. The CDR3 spells CASSFVRTSGSRQFF. The DNA of the CDR3 is TGTGCCAGCAGTTTTGTCCGGACTAGCGGGAGCAGGCAGTTCTTC.

This chain links TRBV30 with TRBJ2-7; D gene ambiguous. Germline V gene lookup returns CDR1 GTSNPN and CDR2 SVGIG (reference sequence). The CDR3 totals 11 residues. Between the trimmed V and J ends, which lost 7 bases and 7 bases, there was a span of 14 bases. The DNA of the CDR3 is TGTGCCTCTAAGCTGGCCGGGGAGCAGTACTTC. It yields the protein CASKLAGEQYF.

This chain connects TRBV30 to TRBJ1-6; 10 bases align to TRBD1. The CDR3 has 14 amino acids. With 3 bases clipped from V and 7 bases from J, the junction kept 3 bases outside the gene matches. Germline CDR1 and CDR2: GTSNPN and SVGIG (reference sequence). The CDR3 is CAWRGTGENSPLHF. CDR3 in DNA: TGTGCCTGGAGGGGGACAGGGGAGAATTCACCCCTCCACTTT. The full variable domain, completed using reference TRBV30 and TRBJ1-6, is SQTIHQWPATLVQPVGSPLSLECTVEGTSNPNLYWYRQAAGRGLQLLFYSVGIGQISSEVPQNLSASRPQDRQFILSSKKLLLSDSGFYLCAWRGTGENSPLHFGNGTRLTVT.

This clone has only a few counts. The sample contains more than one DNA sequence encoding this CDR3. The rearrangement joins TRBV19 to TRBJ1-1; D might be TRBD1 (6 bases). Between the trimmed V and J ends, which lost 3 bases and 1 base, there was a span of 9 bases. CDR1 and CDR2 from the germline V gene are LNHDA and SQIVND (reference sequence). CDR3 length: 14 residues. CDR3 amino acids: CASSILQGNTEAFF. The CDR3 DNA is TGTGCCAGTAGTATTCTACAGGGGAACACTGAAGCTTTCTTT.

The chain joins TRBV4-1 to TRBJ1-4; weak D call: TRBD1 (6 bases). This CDR3 has 15 amino acids. V lost 5 bases to trimming and J lost 5 bases, with 15 bases between them. Germline V gene sequence: CDR1 MGHRA, CDR2 YSYEKL. CDR3: CASSLGIGGNEKLFF. The CDR3 DNA follows: TGCGCCAGCAGCTTGGGTATTGGGGGCAATGAAAAACTGTTTTTT.

This chain uses TRBV2 with TRBJ2-1, with 7 positions matching TRBD2. Germline V gene lookup returns CDR1 SNHLY and CDR2 FYNNEI. With 11 bases clipped from V and 9 bases from J, the junction kept 13 bases outside the gene matches. This CDR3 comprises 13 residues. CDR3 DNA sequence: TGTGCCGCTCGGGGACTATATGAGGGTGAGCAGTTCTTC. This sequence encodes CAARGLYEGEQFF. Full variable domain (rest looked up from reference TRBV2 and TRBJ2-1): EPEVTQTPSHQVTQMGQEVILRCVPISNHLYFYWYRQILGQKVEFLVSFYNNEISEKSEIFDDQFSVERPDGSNFTLKIRSTKLEDSAMYFCAARGLYEGEQFFGPGTRLTVL.

CDR3 residues: CASSLGIGGLAGAYEQYF. CDR3 nucleotides: TGTGCCAGCAGCTTAGGGATCGGAGGGCTAGCGGGGGCCTACGAGCAGTACTTC. The chain uses TRBV7-8 and TRBJ2-7; 10 bases agree with TRBD2. The CDR3 runs to 18 residues. The germline V gene encodes CDR1 SGHVS and CDR2 FQNEAQ. J was trimmed by 2 bases and V by 1 base; bases with no gene match: 11.

This sequence joins TRBV6-5 and TRBJ1-2; TRBD1 aligns across 8 bases. V lost 4 bases and J lost 3; bases outside the gene matches: 1. Germline V gives CDR1 MNHEY, CDR2 SVGAGI. The CDR3 extends over 13 amino acids. The CDR3 protein is CASSSGGDYGYTF. The CDR3 DNA reads as TGTGCCAGCAGTTCAGGGGGCGACTATGGCTACACCTTC.

This clone came up once. The chain recombines TRBV5-6 with TRBJ1-5; no clear D gene. This CDR3 is 15 amino acids long. With 0 bases removed from V and 1 base from J, the gap between germline ends came to 8 bases. The germline V gene encodes CDR1 SGHDT and CDR2 YYEEEE. The CDR3 DNA reads TGTGCCAGCAGCTTGGGCCGGTGGAGCAATCAGCCCCAGCATTTT. Translation gives CASSLGRWSNQPQHF.

The chain has TRBV5-4 and TRBJ1-4; D not resolved. V dropped 4 bases and J dropped 4 bases, with 20 bases sitting between them. Germline-derived CDR1 and CDR2 are SGHNT and YYREEE (reference sequence). The CDR3 extends over 17 amino acids. The CDR3 region is CASSRNPAREGNEKLFF. Written as DNA, the CDR3 is TGTGCCAGCAGCCGGAACCCCGCCCGGGAGGGTAATGAAAAACTGTTTTTT.

The rearrangement joins TRBV27 to TRBJ2-1; 7 bases map to TRBD2. Germline loops: CDR1 MNHEY, CDR2 SMNVEV (reference sequence). Unmatched junction bases numbered 3, after V lost 2 bases and J lost 2 bases. The CDR3 has 15 amino acids. CDR3 in DNA: TGTGCCAGCAGTTTAGCGGGAGAAGCCTACAATGAGCAGTTCTTC. It translates to CASSLAGEAYNEQFF.

The genes are TRBV5-1 and TRBJ1-4; D is possibly TRBD1 (6 bases). The V end lost 3 bases, the J end lost 8 bases, and 14 bases lay between the germline ends. The V gene's germline CDR1 is SGHRS and CDR2 YFSETQ. This CDR3 is built from 14 residues. CDR3: CASSSGAAREKLFF. CDR3 coding DNA: TGCGCCAGCAGCTCAGGGGCAGCAAGAGAAAAACTGTTTTTT.

The gene calls are TRBV5-1 and TRBJ1-2; D unclear. Germline loops: CDR1 SGHRS, CDR2 YFSETQ. V shed 1 base and J shed 8 bases, with 12 bases lying between them. The CDR3 contains 13 residues. CDR3 nucleotide sequence: TGCGCCAGCAGCTTGACGGGTCCGGCGGGCTACACCTTC. Its protein product is CASSLTGPAGYTF.